This T cell receptor beta chain was retrieved from a study of low-dose radiotherapy and immunotherapy resistance in tumors. Study as a whole: Cyclophosphamide was given intravenously at 200 mg/m2 every two weeks, and each dose came one day before radiation and immunotherapy.

As for this clonotype: Given a far larger clone just one base away, this is likely a sequencing read error.

Alpha- and beta-chain coverage of first-strand cDNA came from TRAV- and TRBV-specific primers. With a V-primer adapter and a constant-region primer, TCRs were amplified for roughly 20 PCR cycles. In vitro transcription served to amplify the isolated mRNA. Via MiXCR, TCRdb re-called the reads, giving one row per CDR3 protein. The sample records almost 45,000 distinct CDR3 sequences, less than 30% being singletons. Described time point: after trial treatment. Treatment meaning: LDRT plus nivolumab, ipilimumab, low-dose cyclophosphamide and aspirin (RACIN trial). CDR3 length: 13 residues. J lost 7 bases, V lost 4 bases, and 10 bases had no gene match. Germline CDR1 SQVTM, CDR2 ANQGSEA.

V is TRBV29-1 and J is TRBJ2-7; 7 bases are shared with TRBD1. The source is a male donor with prostate cancer. The sequencing used PBMCs, collected after low-dose radiotherapy plus immunotherapy. CDR3 region: CSVGNRGSGEQYF. Written as DNA, the CDR3 is TGCAGCGTTGGGAACAGGGGCTCTGGTGAGCAGTACTTC.